One sample yielded the 4 T cell receptor beta chains listed below, sequenced in a study of blood T cell repertoires in COVID-19. Here immunoSEQ multiplex PCR was the method, and the copy in TCRdb shows in-frame clones only, minus some. The table includes some 200,000 clones, 65% to 85% detected once. Sequencing was performed on peripheral blood. All receptors come from a human donor with acute or convalescent COVID-19. The donor label of this sample is uncertain.

This chain connects TRBV7-9 to TRBJ2-7; unclear D gene. Germline CDR1 SEHNR, CDR2 FQNEAQ (reference sequence). This CDR3 comprises 14 residues. V lost 5 bases, J lost 0 bases, and 11 bases lay in between. The CDR3 reads CASSPQQSSYEQYF. Here the CDR3 DNA reads TGTGCCAGCAGCCCCCAACAGAGCTCCTACGAGCAGTACTTC.

The V gene is TRBV7-8, the J gene TRBJ2-7; the match to TRBD1 covers 8 bases. The CDR3 spans 17 residues. Germline V lookup: CDR1 SGHVS, CDR2 FQNEAQ. Trimming took 0 bases from V and 9 from J; bases not matched to a gene: 16. In DNA form, the CDR3 reads TGTGCCAGCAGCTTAGCGATTCGGCAGGGGGCGAACTCGGGGCAGTACTTC. As protein: CASSLAIRQGANSGQYF.

The chain is built from TRBV11-2 and TRBJ1-3, with D unclear. In germline, CDR1 is SGHAT, CDR2 FQNNGV. V lost 1 base and J 4 bases, leaving 14 bases between the germline ends. This CDR3 region has 16 residues. In nucleotides, the CDR3 is TGTGCCAGCAGCTTAGGTCAACGATTGGGCGGAAACACCATATATTTT. Translated, it gives CASSLGQRLGGNTIYF.

The chain couples TRBV6-5 to TRBJ1-1; D may be TRBD1 (6 bases). The CDR3 has 13 residues. Germline CDR1 is MNHEY and CDR2 is SVGAGI. Trimming removed 11 bases from V and 0 bases from J, with 13 bases in between. The CDR3 DNA is TGTGCCGCAATCGGACAGCTGAACACTGAAGCTTTCTTT. It codes for CAAIGQLNTEAFF.